This T cell receptor beta chain was sequenced for a study of identical twins. Study-wide findings and caveats: Within monozygotic twins, out-of-frame TCR alpha sharing was underestimated by the models. Researchers reported excess low generation probability among twin-shared out-of-frame alpha sequences. For cord blood, abundant beta clonotypes had fewer insertions, unlike memory repertoires, which showed none.

This clonotype was detected only a few times. As yet, its antigen is unknown. The V gene's germline CDR1 is DFQATT and CDR2 SNEGSKA (reference sequence). The V gene end was trimmed by 0 bases and the J gene end by 1 base; junction bases not matched to a gene: 6. CDR3 length: 16 residues. TCRdb used MiXCR to reprocess the 5' RACE reads, holding one entry per CDR3 protein. This sample has a few hundred thousand distinct CDR3 sequences, with approximately 10% found just once. These data were also reused for a study on yellow fever vaccine responses in identical twins. That work adds: Reported findings indicate that twins' vaccine T cell responses seemed partially convergent, partially personalized.

The sequenced sample was PBMCs. This receptor was identified in a woman between 18 and 29 years old in good health. The J gene is TRBJ2-1, the V gene TRBV20-1, with 7 bases matching TRBD1. The CDR3 DNA sequence: TGCAGTGCTAGAGATTATGGGACAGAGTCCTACAATGAGCAGTTCTTC. Translation: CSARDYGTESYNEQFF.